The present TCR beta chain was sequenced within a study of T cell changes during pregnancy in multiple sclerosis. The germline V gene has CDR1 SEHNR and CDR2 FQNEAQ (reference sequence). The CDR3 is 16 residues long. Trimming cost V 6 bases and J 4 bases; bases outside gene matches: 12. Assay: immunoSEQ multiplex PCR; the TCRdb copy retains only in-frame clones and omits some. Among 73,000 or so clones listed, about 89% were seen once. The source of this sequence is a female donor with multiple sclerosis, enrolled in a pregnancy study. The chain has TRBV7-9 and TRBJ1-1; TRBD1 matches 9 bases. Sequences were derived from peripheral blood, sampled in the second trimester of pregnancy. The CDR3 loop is CASRQGQGRFGTEAFF. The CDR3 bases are TGTGCCAGCAGACAGGGACAGGGCAGGTTTGGCACTGAAGCTTTCTTT.